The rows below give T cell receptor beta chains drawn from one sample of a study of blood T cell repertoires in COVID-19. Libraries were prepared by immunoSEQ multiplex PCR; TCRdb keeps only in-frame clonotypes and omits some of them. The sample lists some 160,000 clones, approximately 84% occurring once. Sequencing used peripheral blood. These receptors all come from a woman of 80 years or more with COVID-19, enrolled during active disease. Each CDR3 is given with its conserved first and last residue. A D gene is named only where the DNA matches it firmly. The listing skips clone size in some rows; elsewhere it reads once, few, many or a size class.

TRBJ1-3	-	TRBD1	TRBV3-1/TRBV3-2	TGTGCCAGCAGCCCGCGGACAGGGGGCGGTGGAAACACCATATATTTT	CASSPRTGGGGNTIYF
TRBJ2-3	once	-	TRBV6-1	TGTGCCAGCAGTGAAGTGGCATCGGATACGCAGTATTTT	CASSEVASDTQYF
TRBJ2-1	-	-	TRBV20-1	TGCAGTGCTAGTGTGGCTGTCTCCTACAATGAGCAGTTCTTC	CSASVAVSYNEQFF
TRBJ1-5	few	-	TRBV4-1	TGCGCCAGCAGCCAAGACAGTCAGGTAAATCAGCCCCAGCATTTT	CASSQDSQVNQPQHF
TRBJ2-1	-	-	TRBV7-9	TGTGCCAGCAGCTTATCTAGAGGCAATGAGCAGTTCTTC	CASSLSRGNEQFF
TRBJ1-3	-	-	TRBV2	TGTGCCAGCAGTGAAGCGACTTGGGTCTCTGGAAACACCATATATTTT	CASSEATWVSGNTIYF
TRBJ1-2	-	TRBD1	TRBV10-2	TGCGCCAGCATGGGGGACCGGGACAGGGGGGAATATGGCTACACCTTC	CASMGDRDRGEYGYTF
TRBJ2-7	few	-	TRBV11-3	TGTGCCAGCAGCAAACGGGACTCCTACGAGCAGTACTTC	CASSKRDSYEQYF
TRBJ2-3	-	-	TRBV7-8	TGTGCCAGCAGCTTTAGTACCACAGATACGCAGTATTTT	CASSFSTTDTQYF
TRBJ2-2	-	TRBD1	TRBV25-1	TGTGCCAGCAGCCGGGACAGGGCTGCGAACACCGGGGAGCTGTTTTTT	CASSRDRAANTGELFF
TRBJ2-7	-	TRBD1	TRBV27	TGTGCCAGCACCAGGGACAGCTACTCCTACGAGCAGTACTTC	CASTRDSYSYEQYF
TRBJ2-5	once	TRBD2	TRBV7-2	TGTGCCAGCAGTCTGACTAGCGGGAGTTGGGAGACCCAGTACTTC	CASSLTSGSWETQYF
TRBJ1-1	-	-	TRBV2	TGTGCCAGCCGCAGTACAGTGGCGGGAGGGACTGAAGCTTTCTTT	CASRSTVAGGTEAFF
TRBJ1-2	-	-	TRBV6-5	TGTGCCAGCACCTTAGGTAGAGGGAACTATGGCTACACCTTC	CASTLGRGNYGYTF
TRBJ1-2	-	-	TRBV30	TGTGCCTGGAGTTTGGGCTGGAGGAACACCTTC	CAWSLGWRNTF
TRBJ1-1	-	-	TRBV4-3	TGCGCCAGCAGCCAAGACCTAGCGAGGGTCTCGAACACTGAAGCTTTCTTT	CASSQDLARVSNTEAFF
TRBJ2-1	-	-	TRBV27	TGTGCCAGCAGTCTCCTTAGGCGGGAGCAGTTCTTC	CASSLLRREQFF
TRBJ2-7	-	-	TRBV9	TGTGCCAGCAGCGTAGGCGGGGAGCGCTACGAGCAGTACTTC	CASSVGGERYEQYF
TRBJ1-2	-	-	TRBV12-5	TGTGCTAGTGGTTTGGTGGGTGGGGCGCGGGGCTACACCTTC	CASGLVGGARGYTF
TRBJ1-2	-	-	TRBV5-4	TGTGCCAGCAGCTCCCAAAAGGAGGGGGGGGTCTATGGCTACACCTTC	CASSSQKEGGVYGYTF
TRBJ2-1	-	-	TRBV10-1	TGCGCCAGCAGTGAGTCAGCAGGGGGGAGCTACAATGAGCAGTTCTTC	CASSESAGGSYNEQFF
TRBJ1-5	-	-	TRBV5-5	TGTGCCAGCAGTTTGCAAGGGAGTAGCAATCAGCCCCAGCATTTT	CASSLQGSSNQPQHF
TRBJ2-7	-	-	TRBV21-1	TGTGCCAGCAGCGGGGGGGACGGCTACTACGAGCAGTACTTC	CASSGGDGYYEQYF
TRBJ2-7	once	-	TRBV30	TGTGCCTGGAGTGTTGGGGCCAACGAGCAGTACTTC	CAWSVGANEQYF
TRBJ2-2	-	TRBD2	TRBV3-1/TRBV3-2	TGTGCCAGCAGCATCGGGACTACAGGTGGGGAGCTGTTTTTT	CASSIGTTGGELFF
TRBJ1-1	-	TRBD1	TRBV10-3	TGTGCCATCAGTGTGGGACAGGAGGACGAAGCTTTCTTT	CAISVGQEDEAFF
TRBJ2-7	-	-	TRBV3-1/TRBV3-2	TGTGCCAGCAGCCACCCCGGGACTTCCCGCTCCTACGAGCAGTACTTC	CASSHPGTSRSYEQYF
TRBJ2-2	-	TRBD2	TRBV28	TGTGCCAGCGGCTACGGGGGAGGGGCTGGGACCGGGGAGCTGTTTTTT	CASGYGGGAGTGELFF
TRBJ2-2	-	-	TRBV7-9	TGTGCCAGCATCCTCGGGGTTCGGACCGGGGAGCTGTTTTTT	CASILGVRTGELFF
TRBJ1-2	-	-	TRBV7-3	TGTGCCAGCAGCCGGGGCGGGGCGGATGGCTACACCTTC	CASSRGGADGYTF
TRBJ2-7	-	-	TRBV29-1	TGCAGCGCCGAGGTACGGTCCTACGAGCAGTACTTC	CSAEVRSYEQYF
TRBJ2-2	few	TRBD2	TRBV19	TGTGCCAGTAGTCGAGCGGGAGCCCCCGGGGAGCTGTTTTTT	CASSRAGAPGELFF
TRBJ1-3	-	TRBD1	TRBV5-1	TGCGCCAGCAGCTTCACAGGGGTCTCACCGGCTGGAAACACCATATATTTT	CASSFTGVSPAGNTIYF
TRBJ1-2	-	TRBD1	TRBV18	TGTGCCAGCTCACCCGTACCGGGACAGCAATATGGCTACACCTTC	CASSPVPGQQYGYTF
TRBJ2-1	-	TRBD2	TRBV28	TGTGCCAGCAGTCCGACTAGCGGGAGGGTAGGGGAGCAGTTCTTC	CASSPTSGRVGEQFF
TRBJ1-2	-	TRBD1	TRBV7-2	TGTGCCAGCAGCTTAGACAGGGGAGCACCGATTGGGGGCTACACCTTC	CASSLDRGAPIGGYTF
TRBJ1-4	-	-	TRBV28	TGTGCCAGCAGTGAAAGAAGAGGGGAAAAACTGTTTTTT	CASSERRGEKLFF
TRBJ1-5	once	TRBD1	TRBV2	TGTGCCAGCAGTCCCGACAGGGGTAATCAGCCCCAGCATTTT	CASSPDRGNQPQHF
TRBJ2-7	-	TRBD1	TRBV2	TGTGCCAGCGTATGGACAGGGACCGACGAGCAGTACTTC	CASVWTGTDEQYF
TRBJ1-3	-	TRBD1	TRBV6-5	TGTGCCAGCAGTAGAGGACAGGGAGGAAACACCATATATTTT	CASSRGQGGNTIYF
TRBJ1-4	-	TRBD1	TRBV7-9	TGTGCCAGCAGCGCGACGCAGGGGGTATATGAAAAACTGTTTTTT	CASSATQGVYEKLFF
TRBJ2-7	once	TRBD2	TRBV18	TGTGCCAGCTCACCGCTAGCGGGAATCGACGAGCAGTACTTC	CASSPLAGIDEQYF
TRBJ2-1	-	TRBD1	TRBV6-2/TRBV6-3	TGTGCCAGCAGTTACGGGACAGGGGGCTGGCAGTTCTTC	CASSYGTGGWQFF
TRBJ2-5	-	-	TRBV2	TGTGCCAGCAGTGATGAGGAGACCCAGTACTTC	CASSDEETQYF